This TCR beta chain was identified in a study of blood T cell repertoires in COVID-19. Across the whole study: Acute and convalescent COVID-19 samples came from the United States, Italy and Spain. T cells, B-cell-depleted T cells, or PBMCs supplied cDNA or gDNA.

The junction had 15 bases not matched to a gene; V was cut back by 2 bases and J by 7 bases. CDR1 is LGHDT and CDR2 is YNNKEL in the germline V gene (reference sequence). This CDR3 contains 17 residues. Authors' analysis steps: The authors estimated nucleated cell counts from reference gene primer amplification. The protocol was immunoSEQ multiplex PCR, while the TCRdb copy is restricted to in-frame clones and leaves out a portion. V, J and clone size were drawn from that table, and D and trimming were deduced from the DNA. The sample has 88,000 or so clones, about four fifths seen once. The TCR comes from a human donor in a cohort sampled during active COVID-19. The sample was peripheral blood. This sequence joins TRBV3-1 (or the pseudogene TRBV3-2) and TRBJ2-5; 8 positions match TRBD2. CDR3 region: CASSQLLGAGVGGTQYF. CDR3 DNA sequence: TGTGCCAGCAGCCAACTACTAGGAGCGGGAGTGGGTGGGACCCAGTACTTC.